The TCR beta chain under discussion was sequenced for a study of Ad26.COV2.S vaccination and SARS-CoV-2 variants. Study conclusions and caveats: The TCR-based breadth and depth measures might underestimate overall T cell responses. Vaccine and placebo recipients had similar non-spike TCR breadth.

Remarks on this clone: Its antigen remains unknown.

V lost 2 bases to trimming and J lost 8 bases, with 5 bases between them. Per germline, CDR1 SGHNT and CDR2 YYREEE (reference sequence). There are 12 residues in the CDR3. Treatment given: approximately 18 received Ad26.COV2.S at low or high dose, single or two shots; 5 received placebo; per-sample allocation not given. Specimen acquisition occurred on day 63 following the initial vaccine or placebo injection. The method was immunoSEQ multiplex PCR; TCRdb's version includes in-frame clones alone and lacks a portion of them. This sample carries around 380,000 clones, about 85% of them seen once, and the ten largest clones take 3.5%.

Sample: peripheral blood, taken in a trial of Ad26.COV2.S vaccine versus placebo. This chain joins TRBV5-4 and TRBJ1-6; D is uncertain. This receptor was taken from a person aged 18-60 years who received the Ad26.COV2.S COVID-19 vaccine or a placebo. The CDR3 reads CASSFGDSPLHF. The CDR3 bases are TGTGCCAGCAGCTTTGGAGATTCACCCCTCCACTTT.